The 12 T cell receptor beta chains reported below all come from one sample, sequenced in a study of Ad26.COV2.S vaccination and SARS-CoV-2 variants. The treatment denotes: over 15 received Ad26.COV2.S at low or high dose, single or two shots; five or six received placebo; per-sample allocation not given. It was on day 63 after the first vaccine or placebo injection that samples were taken. TCRdb's copy holds only in-frame clones and misses some; the assay was immunoSEQ multiplex PCR. The sample holds 350,000 to 500,000 clones; approximately 90% are singletons and the top ten take around 3.6%. The sequenced sample was peripheral blood, obtained in a trial of Ad26.COV2.S vaccine versus placebo. The source of these receptors is a person between 18 and 65 years old who received the Ad26.COV2.S COVID-19 vaccine or a placebo.

The V gene is TRBV5-1, the J gene TRBJ2-2; D call uncertain. Germline-derived CDR1 and CDR2 are SGHRS and YFSETQ. The CDR3 runs 13 residues. The V and J ends lost 7 bases and 1 base respectively, with 8 bases between them. CDR3 in DNA: TGCGCCAGCGAAGGTTTGAACACCGGGGAGCTGTTTTTT. Translation: CASEGLNTGELFF.

This chain uses TRBV6-5 with TRBJ1-6; 11 bases agree with TRBD1. CDR1 is MNHEY and CDR2 is SVGAGI in the germline V gene. This CDR3 has 15 residues. J lost 9 bases, V lost 2 bases, and 3 bases had no gene match. The CDR3 sequence is CASSYGQGAGSPLHF. In nucleotides, the CDR3 is TGTGCCAGCAGTTACGGACAGGGGGCCGGTTCACCCCTCCACTTT.

V gene TRBV10-3 combines with J gene TRBJ1-4; D remains ambiguous. V lost 0 bases and J 5 bases, leaving 7 bases between the germline ends. The length of the CDR3 is 14 residues. CDR1 is ENHRY, CDR2 SYGVKD, per germline. The CDR3 protein is CAISESIGNEKLFF. CDR3 nucleotide sequence: TGTGCCATCAGTGAGTCGATTGGGAATGAAAAACTGTTTTTT.

The chain has TRBV19 and TRBJ2-5; the match to TRBD2 covers 7 bases. The CDR3 length is 15 residues. Germline V gene sequence: CDR1 LNHDA, CDR2 SQIVND (reference sequence). Germline trimming cut 6 bases from V and 1 base from J; bases unmatched to any gene: 8. The CDR3 DNA reads as TGTGCCAGTAGCTTTGGTGGGGGGGTCCAAGAGACCCAGTACTTC. Translating gives CASSFGGGVQETQYF.

J is TRBJ2-7 and V is TRBV4-1; D is possibly TRBD1 or TRBD2 (5 bases each). V was shortened by 0 bases and J by 4 bases, with 13 bases between the two germline ends. Germline-derived CDR1 and CDR2 are MGHRA and YSYEKL. The CDR3 totals 15 residues. The CDR3: CASSQDPGPRYEQYF. The CDR3 DNA reads TGCGCCAGCAGCCAAGACCCGGGACCCAGGTACGAGCAGTACTTC.

The chain links TRBV19 to TRBJ1-5; D gene unclear. This CDR3 contains 14 residues. Trimming removed 3 bases from V and 3 bases from J, with 9 bases in between. Germline loops: CDR1 LNHDA, CDR2 SQIVND (reference sequence). The CDR3 region is CASSIWGYNQPQHF. DNA for the CDR3: TGTGCCAGTAGTATTTGGGGATACAATCAGCCCCAGCATTTT.

V gene TRBV29-1 combines with J gene TRBJ1-4, with no clear D. This CDR3 region has 13 residues. Germline lookup yields CDR1 SQVTM and CDR2 ANQGSEA. Trimming removed 6 bases at V and 4 bases at J, with 12 bases between. In DNA form, the CDR3 reads TGCAGCGTAGGAGTCCAGTATAATGAAAAACTGTTTTTT. Encoded protein: CSVGVQYNEKLFF.

This rearrangement joins TRBV5-6 to TRBJ2-3, with D possibly being TRBD1 (5 bases). Germline V gene data show CDR1 as SGHDT and CDR2 as YYEEEE. This CDR3 has 14 amino acids. The ends were cut back, 4 bases at V and 5 bases at J, with 14 bases in the middle. CDR3 DNA sequence: TGTGCCAGCAGCCCCCCTAGGGGCAAAGATACGCAGTATTTT. Its protein product is CASSPPRGKDTQYF.

This chain uses TRBV24-1 with TRBJ1-2; 9 bases map to TRBD1. The CDR3 runs to 14 residues. Germline CDR1 is KGHDR and CDR2 is SFDVKD. Trimming cost V 4 bases and J 8 bases; bases outside gene matches: 7. The CDR3 DNA follows: TGTGCCACCAGTGAAACAGGGGGCTCTGGAGGCTACACCTTC. It is translated as CATSETGGSGGYTF.

The V call is TRBV19, the J call TRBJ2-2, with 12 bases aligning to TRBD2. The CDR3 covers 16 residues. Germline V gives CDR1 LNHDA, CDR2 SQIVND (reference sequence). J gave up 1 base and V 9 bases, and 6 bases lay outside the gene matches. CDR3: CASTGLAGRNTGELFF. The CDR3 DNA reads as TGTGCCAGCACGGGACTAGCGGGTCGGAACACCGGGGAGCTGTTTTTT.

V and J are TRBV4-3 and TRBJ2-6, with unresolved D. V lost 1 base and J 4 bases, leaving 8 bases between the germline ends. The CDR3 consists of 15 residues. Germline CDR1 and CDR2: LGHNA and YSLEER. The CDR3 region is CASSQGLTGANVLTF. Written as DNA, the CDR3 is TGCGCCAGCAGCCAAGGTCTGACAGGGGCCAACGTCCTGACTTTC.

This clone is deemed medium-sized. The chain couples TRBV2 to TRBJ2-2; TRBD1 is a possible D gene (6 bases). The germline V gene has CDR1 SNHLY and CDR2 FYNNEI. The CDR3 contains 14 residues. V lost 6 bases and J 7 bases, leaving 15 bases between the germline ends. CDR3 DNA sequence: TGTGCCAGCAGATCACAGGGAGTCGGCGGGGAGCTGTTTTTT. Encoded protein: CASRSQGVGGELFF.